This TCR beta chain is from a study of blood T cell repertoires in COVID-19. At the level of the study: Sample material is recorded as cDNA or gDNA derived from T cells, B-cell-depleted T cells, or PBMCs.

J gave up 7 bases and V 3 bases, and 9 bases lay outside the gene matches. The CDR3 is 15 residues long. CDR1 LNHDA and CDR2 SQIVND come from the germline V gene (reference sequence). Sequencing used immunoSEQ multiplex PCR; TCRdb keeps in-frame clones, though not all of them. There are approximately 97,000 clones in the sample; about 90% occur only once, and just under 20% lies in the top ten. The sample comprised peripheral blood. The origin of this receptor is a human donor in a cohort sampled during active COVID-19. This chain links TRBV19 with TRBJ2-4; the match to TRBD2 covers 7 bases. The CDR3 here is CASSIIQGGRNIQYF. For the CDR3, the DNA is TGTGCCAGTAGTATTATTCAGGGAGGGAGGAACATTCAGTACTTC.